This T cell receptor beta chain was recorded in a study of CD8 T cells in Susac syndrome. V gave up 6 bases and J gave up 3 bases; unmatched junction bases: 5. This CDR3 contains 15 residues. CDR1 is MNHEY, CDR2 SMNVEV, per germline (reference sequence). The RNA input was 0.5 to 1 ug, and it was reverse transcribed with random hexamers. Amplification of TCR beta CDR3 across 54 Vbeta and 13 Jbeta was performed with immunoSEQ multiplex PCR. MiXCR was run by TCRdb on the immunoSEQ multiplex PCR reads, yielding one entry per CDR3 protein. The repertoire holds about 83,000 distinct CDR3 sequences, 90% to 97% seen once, with around 0.43% in the top ten.

The clonotype originates from a human donor with Susac syndrome. V is TRBV27 and J is TRBJ2-3, with 11 bases identical to TRBD2. The sequenced sample consisted of CD8+ T cells from PBMCs. The chain's CDR3 is CASRPSGGSTDTQYF. The DNA for the CDR3 is TGTGCCAGCAGGCCTAGCGGGGGGTCTACAGATACGCAGTATTTT.